This entry concerns a single T cell receptor (beta chain). The primer mix had 60 Vbeta and 13 Jbeta primers. Sequenced by immunoSEQ multiplex PCR; TCRdb stores in-frame clones only, minus some. Among 64,000 or so clones listed, about 85% were seen once. These data originate in a study of cytomegalovirus exposure and HLA in healthy donors. CDR3 size: 19 residues. Trimming removed 1 base at V and 3 bases at J, with 22 bases between. The germline gives CDR1 MGHRA, CDR2 YSYEKL. Sequenced sample: PBMCs. The TCR originated in a female donor in good health and CMV-seronegative. The J gene is TRBJ2-1, the V gene TRBV4-1; possibly TRBD1 for D (6 bases). CDR3 sequence (DNA): TGCGCCAGCAGCCAAGCTCAAGGGGGATATATCTCCCTCTACAATGAGCAGTTCTTC. Its translation: CASSQAQGGYISLYNEQFF.